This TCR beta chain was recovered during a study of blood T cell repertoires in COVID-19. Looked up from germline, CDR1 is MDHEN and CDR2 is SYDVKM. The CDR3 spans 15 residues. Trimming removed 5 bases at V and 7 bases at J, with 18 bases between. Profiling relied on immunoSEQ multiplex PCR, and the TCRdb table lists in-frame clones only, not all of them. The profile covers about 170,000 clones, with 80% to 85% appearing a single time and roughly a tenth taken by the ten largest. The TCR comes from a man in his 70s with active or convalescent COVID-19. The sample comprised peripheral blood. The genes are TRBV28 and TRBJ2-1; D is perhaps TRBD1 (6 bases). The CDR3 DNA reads TGTGCCAGCAGTCCTCCGACAGGTCGTGAGAATGAGCAGTTCTTC. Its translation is CASSPPTGRENEQFF.